One sample yielded the 9 T cell receptor beta chains listed below, sequenced in a study of blood T cells in healthy people across ages. Alongside a J-beta primer mix, a sample-barcoded 5' primer served in a second PCR lasting about 7 to 12 cycles. TCRdb recomputed calls from the 5' RACE reads with MiXCR, one row per CDR3 protein. This repertoire shows 700,000 or so distinct CDR3 sequences, 20% to 25% found once; its top ten account for around a fifth. Sequenced input: blood. These receptors all stem from a man between 65 and 85 years old in good health.

The chain uses TRBV25-1 and TRBJ2-7; TRBD2 agrees at 7 bases. The CDR3 has 15 amino acids. V lost 4 bases and J lost 0; bases outside the gene matches: 6. Looked up from germline, CDR1 is MGHDK and CDR2 is SYGVNS. In DNA form, the CDR3 reads TGTGCCAGCAGTGGACTCGGGGAGGGCTCCTACGAGCAGTACTTC. As protein: CASSGLGEGSYEQYF.

The table lists this clonotype with a few counts. The chain couples TRBV27 to TRBJ1-5, with D possibly being TRBD1 (5 bases). CDR3 length equals 15 residues. The ends were cut back, 3 bases at V and 2 bases at J, with 11 bases in the middle. CDR1 MNHEY and CDR2 SMNVEV come from the germline V gene (reference sequence). The CDR3 DNA is TGTGCCAGCAGTTTTGGGCCGACAGGCAATCAGCCCCAGCATTTT. Translated, it gives CASSFGPTGNQPQHF.

This rearrangement joins TRBV7-3 to TRBJ1-5; TRBD1 matches 7 bases. Germline values: CDR1 SGHTA, CDR2 FQGTGA. The CDR3 sequence is 18 residues long. After removal of 5 bases from V and 4 bases from J, the junction contained 17 bases not matched to a gene. Here the CDR3 reads CASSTSRMAGGINQPQHF. As DNA, the CDR3 is TGTGCCAGCAGCACATCGCGTATGGCAGGGGGTATTAATCAGCCCCAGCATTTT. Full variable domain (remainder filled in from reference TRBV7-3 and TRBJ1-5): GAGVSQTPSNKVTEKGKYVELRCDPISGHTALYWYRQSLGQGPEFLIYFQGTGAADDSGLPNDRFFAVRPEGSVSTLKIQRTERGDSAVYLCASSTSRMAGGINQPQHFGDGTRLSIL.

There are a few counts of this clonotype. The V call is TRBV7-8, the J call TRBJ2-1; D is tentatively TRBD1 or TRBD2 (6 bases each). Per germline, CDR1 SGHVS and CDR2 FQNEAQ. V lost 2 bases to trimming and J lost 7 bases, with 18 bases between them. The CDR3 consists of 16 residues. The CDR3 DNA reads as TGTGCCAGCAGCTTATTCTCGGGGGCCGAAATAAATGAGCAGTTCTTC. Its protein product is CASSLFSGAEINEQFF.

This clonotype has ten or more counts. J is TRBJ2-7 and V is TRBV5-1; no clear D. The CDR3 length is 14 residues. Germline-derived CDR1 and CDR2 are SGHRS and YFSETQ. V shed 0 bases and J shed 0 bases, with 7 bases lying between them. CDR3 bases: TGCGCCAGCAGCTTGGGAGCAACCTCCTACGAGCAGTACTTC. Amino acids: CASSLGATSYEQYF.

The chain joins TRBV10-3 to TRBJ2-7; 9 nucleotides agree with TRBD1. This CDR3 has 15 amino acids. Germline V gene sequence: CDR1 ENHRY, CDR2 SYGVKD. V gave up 0 bases and J gave up 3 bases; unmatched junction bases: 3. CDR3 residues: CAISESGQGLYEQYF. The CDR3 bases are TGTGCCATCAGTGAGTCGGGACAGGGCCTCTACGAGCAGTACTTC.

The V call is TRBV9, the J call TRBJ2-5; D is undetermined. The CDR3 sequence is 12 residues long. In germline, CDR1 is SGDLS, CDR2 YYNGEE. V was cut by 0 bases and J by 4 bases, with 4 bases left in between. The chain's CDR3 is CASSVGPETQYF. In DNA, the CDR3 is TGTGCCAGCAGCGTAGGTCCAGAGACCCAGTACTTC. Filled out from reference TRBV9 and TRBJ2-5, the complete variable domain reads DSGVTQTPKHLITATGQRVTLRCSPRSGDLSVYWYQQSLDQGLQFLIQYYNGEERAKGNILERFSAQQFPDLHSELNLSSLELGDSALYFCASSVGPETQYFGPGTRLLVL.

At least ten counts were recorded for this clonotype. DNA for the CDR3: TGCAGTGCTAGAGCGACTAGCGGAGTCAATGAGCAGTTCTTC. It yields the protein CSARATSGVNEQFF. V usage is TRBV20-1 and J usage is TRBJ2-1; 9 nucleotides agree with TRBD2. V dropped 1 base and J dropped 6; count of bases not matched to a gene: 4. CDR1 is DFQATT and CDR2 is SNEGSKA in the germline V gene (reference sequence). There are 14 residues in the CDR3.

This clonotype has only a few counts. The chain carries TRBV20-1 and TRBJ1-6; 8 bases line up with TRBD1. V was clipped by 6 bases and J by 2 bases; unmatched bases: 6. The germline V gene encodes CDR1 DFQATT and CDR2 SNEGSKA (reference sequence). The CDR3 consists of 15 residues. The CDR3 region has the DNA TGCAGTGCAAACAGGGGGAACACCTATAATTCACCCCTCCACTTT. This translates into CSANRGNTYNSPLHF.